These T cell receptor beta chains were read from a single sample in a study of blood T cell repertoires in COVID-19. Assay used: immunoSEQ multiplex PCR; TCRdb lists only in-frame clones, some missing. The sample carries approximately 270,000 clones, 85% to 95% recorded once. The sequencing sample was made of PBMCs or T cells enriched from blood (not recorded which). These TCRs come from a man between 40 and 49 years old who had been exposed to COVID-19. Each CDR3 is given with its conserved first and last residue. A D gene is named only where the DNA matches it firmly. Rows give clone size only sometimes, using once, few, many, or a class for an expanded clone.

j_call: TRBJ2-7
d_call: TRBD1
clone_size: .
v_call: TRBV19
cdr3_aa: CASMPTGDRSYEQYF
cdr3_nt: TGTGCCAGTATGCCAACCGGGGACAGATCCTACGAGCAGTACTTC

j_call: TRBJ1-3
d_call: .
clone_size: .
v_call: TRBV4-2
cdr3_aa: CASSQTGPSSGNTIYF
cdr3_nt: TGTGCCAGCAGCCAAACAGGTCCGAGCTCTGGAAACACCATATATTTT

j_call: TRBJ2-1
d_call: .
clone_size: .
v_call: TRBV10-3
cdr3_aa: CAISTQTGSGYNEQFF
cdr3_nt: TGTGCCATCAGTACGCAAACAGGGTCCGGCTACAATGAGCAGTTCTTC

j_call: TRBJ2-1
d_call: .
clone_size: once
v_call: TRBV9
cdr3_aa: CASSVRHSGSGSYNEQFF
cdr3_nt: TGTGCCAGCAGCGTTCGTCACAGCGGGTCGGGCTCCTACAATGAGCAGTTCTTC

j_call: TRBJ2-1
d_call: TRBD2
clone_size: few
v_call: TRBV2
cdr3_aa: CASSKYLTSGHNEQFF
cdr3_nt: TGTGCCAGCAGTAAATACCTGACTAGCGGTCACAATGAGCAGTTCTTC

j_call: TRBJ1-1
d_call: TRBD1
clone_size: .
v_call: TRBV7-9
cdr3_aa: CAHAGGNTEAFF
cdr3_nt: TGTGCCCACGCAGGGGGAAACACTGAAGCTTTCTTT

j_call: TRBJ1-1
d_call: .
clone_size: .
v_call: TRBV25-1
cdr3_aa: CASSDLVPGGAEAFF
cdr3_nt: TGTGCCAGCAGTGATCTGGTTCCCGGGGGGGCTGAAGCTTTCTTT

j_call: TRBJ2-7
d_call: TRBD2
clone_size: .
v_call: TRBV3-1/TRBV3-2
cdr3_aa: CASSHSSLAAYEQYF
cdr3_nt: TGTGCCAGCAGCCACTCATCTCTAGCGGCGTACGAGCAGTACTTC

j_call: TRBJ2-7
d_call: TRBD2
clone_size: .
v_call: TRBV7-2
cdr3_aa: CASNTGTSAFHEQYF
cdr3_nt: TGTGCCAGCAACACCGGGACTAGCGCTTTCCACGAGCAGTACTTC

j_call: TRBJ2-2
d_call: TRBD1
clone_size: .
v_call: TRBV29-1
cdr3_aa: CSVDRGKNTGELFF
cdr3_nt: TGCAGCGTTGACAGGGGGAAGAACACCGGGGAGCTGTTTTTT

j_call: TRBJ1-4
d_call: TRBD1
clone_size: .
v_call: TRBV5-1
cdr3_aa: CASRTGAGGEKLFF
cdr3_nt: TGCGCCAGCAGGACAGGGGCCGGGGGTGAAAAACTGTTTTTT

j_call: TRBJ1-1
d_call: .
clone_size: .
v_call: TRBV19
cdr3_aa: CASSIPGAGTYEAFF
cdr3_nt: TGTGCCAGTAGTATTCCCGGGGCGGGAACCTATGAAGCTTTCTTT

j_call: TRBJ1-6
d_call: .
clone_size: .
v_call: TRBV11-2
cdr3_aa: CASSVSTSSYNSPLHF
cdr3_nt: TGTGCCAGCAGCGTCTCCACTAGCTCCTATAATTCACCCCTCCACTTT

j_call: TRBJ1-2
d_call: .
clone_size: .
v_call: TRBV7-9
cdr3_aa: CASSLAGAGLDGYTF
cdr3_nt: TGTGCCAGCAGCTTAGCTGGGGCAGGGTTAGATGGCTACACCTTC

j_call: TRBJ1-3
d_call: .
clone_size: .
v_call: TRBV15
cdr3_aa: CATSRDLGRGNTIYF
cdr3_nt: TGTGCCACCAGCAGAGATCTCGGTCGTGGAAACACCATATATTTT

j_call: TRBJ1-2
d_call: .
clone_size: .
v_call: TRBV27
cdr3_aa: CASSLAGINGYTF
cdr3_nt: TGTGCCAGCAGTCTAGCGGGGATAAATGGCTACACCTTC

j_call: TRBJ2-7
d_call: .
clone_size: .
v_call: TRBV5-4
cdr3_aa: CASSLGATDHSYEQYF
cdr3_nt: TGTGCCAGCAGCTTGGGGGCGACAGACCACTCCTACGAGCAGTACTTC

j_call: TRBJ2-1
d_call: TRBD2
clone_size: .
v_call: TRBV5-5
cdr3_aa: CASSLPTSGRTVEQFF
cdr3_nt: TGTGCCAGCAGCTTGCCTACTAGCGGGAGGACAGTTGAGCAGTTCTTC

j_call: TRBJ2-1
d_call: TRBD2
clone_size: .
v_call: TRBV7-8
cdr3_aa: CASSVGLAGVGEQFF
cdr3_nt: TGTGCCAGCAGCGTGGGACTAGCGGGAGTAGGTGAGCAGTTCTTC

j_call: TRBJ1-6
d_call: .
clone_size: .
v_call: TRBV5-4
cdr3_aa: CASSFQGRSPLHF
cdr3_nt: TGTGCCAGCAGCTTCCAGGGAAGATCACCCCTCCACTTT

j_call: TRBJ2-5
d_call: TRBD2
clone_size: once
v_call: TRBV15
cdr3_aa: CATSRPSGREEETQYF
cdr3_nt: TGTGCCACCAGCAGGCCGAGTGGACGGGAGGAGGAGACCCAGTACTTC

j_call: TRBJ2-1
d_call: .
clone_size: .
v_call: TRBV5-6
cdr3_aa: CASSDTTGIAYNEQFF
cdr3_nt: TGTGCCAGCAGCGACACGACAGGCATTGCCTACAATGAGCAGTTCTTC

j_call: TRBJ2-2
d_call: .
clone_size: .
v_call: TRBV30
cdr3_aa: CAWMGGNTGELFF
cdr3_nt: TGTGCCTGGATGGGGGGGAACACCGGGGAGCTGTTTTTT

j_call: TRBJ1-1
d_call: .
clone_size: .
v_call: TRBV11-3
cdr3_aa: CASSRLSSGTEAFF
cdr3_nt: TGTGCCAGCAGCCGCCTATCTTCGGGCACTGAAGCTTTCTTT

j_call: TRBJ2-5
d_call: .
clone_size: .
v_call: TRBV10-3
cdr3_aa: CAISESERETQYF
cdr3_nt: TGTGCCATCAGTGAATCTGAGAGGGAGACCCAGTACTTC

j_call: TRBJ2-7
d_call: TRBD1
clone_size: .
v_call: TRBV29-1
cdr3_aa: CSVEKDSDRAYEQYF
cdr3_nt: TGCAGCGTTGAAAAGGATTCGGACAGGGCTTACGAGCAGTACTTC

j_call: TRBJ2-7
d_call: .
clone_size: .
v_call: TRBV7-6
cdr3_aa: CASSLASGNFYEQYF
cdr3_nt: TGTGCCAGCAGCTTAGCGTCAGGGAATTTCTACGAGCAGTACTTC

j_call: TRBJ2-2
d_call: TRBD2
clone_size: .
v_call: TRBV7-9
cdr3_aa: CASSFGLAEPMGTGELFF
cdr3_nt: TGTGCCAGCAGTTTCGGACTAGCGGAGCCCATGGGCACCGGGGAGCTGTTTTTT

j_call: TRBJ2-2
d_call: TRBD2
clone_size: .
v_call: TRBV7-8
cdr3_aa: CASSSGTSRTGELFF
cdr3_nt: TGTGCCAGCAGCTCCGGGACTAGCAGAACCGGGGAGCTGTTTTTT

j_call: TRBJ2-3
d_call: .
clone_size: .
v_call: TRBV11-2
cdr3_aa: CASSPGYEIIDTQYF
cdr3_nt: TGTGCCAGCAGCCCAGGATACGAAATCATAGATACGCAGTATTTT

j_call: TRBJ1-1
d_call: .
clone_size: .
v_call: TRBV4-1
cdr3_aa: CASSQVSNRMNTEAFF
cdr3_nt: TGCGCCAGCAGCCAAGTGAGTAACAGGATGAACACTGAAGCTTTCTTT

j_call: TRBJ2-1
d_call: .
clone_size: .
v_call: TRBV7-2
cdr3_aa: CASSPTREQFF
cdr3_nt: TGTGCCAGCAGCCCGACACGTGAGCAGTTCTTC

j_call: TRBJ2-3
d_call: .
clone_size: .
v_call: TRBV5-6
cdr3_aa: CASSLGDLSTDTQYF
cdr3_nt: TGTGCCAGCAGCTTGGGGGACTTAAGCACAGATACGCAGTATTTT

j_call: TRBJ1-2
d_call: .
clone_size: .
v_call: TRBV7-9
cdr3_aa: CASSLAEAADYGYTF
cdr3_nt: TGTGCCAGCAGCTTAGCGGAGGCAGCAGACTATGGCTACACCTTC

j_call: TRBJ2-2
d_call: .
clone_size: .
v_call: TRBV7-9
cdr3_aa: CASSLVVGTGELFF
cdr3_nt: TGTGCCAGCAGCTTAGTAGTCGGGACCGGGGAGCTGTTTTTT

j_call: TRBJ2-1
d_call: TRBD2
clone_size: .
v_call: TRBV20-1
cdr3_aa: CSASTSGNNEQFF
cdr3_nt: TGCAGTGCTAGTACTAGCGGGAATAATGAGCAGTTCTTC

j_call: TRBJ2-1
d_call: TRBD2
clone_size: .
v_call: TRBV9
cdr3_aa: CASSAGLAVYNEQFF
cdr3_nt: TGTGCCAGCAGCGCCGGACTAGCGGTCTACAATGAGCAGTTCTTC

j_call: TRBJ1-2
d_call: TRBD1
clone_size: .
v_call: TRBV5-1
cdr3_aa: CAMDRGRQSPNYGYTF
cdr3_nt: TGCGCCATGGACAGGGGGCGACAGTCCCCGAACTATGGCTACACCTTC

j_call: TRBJ2-7
d_call: .
clone_size: .
v_call: TRBV11-2
cdr3_aa: CASSNYYEQYF
cdr3_nt: TGTGCCAGCAGCAATTATTACGAGCAGTACTTC

j_call: TRBJ1-4
d_call: TRBD1
clone_size: .
v_call: TRBV19
cdr3_aa: CASSITWTGLNEKLFF
cdr3_nt: TGTGCCAGTAGTATTACGTGGACAGGACTTAATGAAAAACTGTTTTTT

j_call: TRBJ2-3
d_call: .
clone_size: .
v_call: TRBV6-4
cdr3_aa: CASSDSTGPDTQYF
cdr3_nt: TGTGCCAGCAGTGACTCTACAGGGCCAGATACGCAGTATTTT

j_call: TRBJ2-5
d_call: TRBD2
clone_size: once
v_call: TRBV5-1
cdr3_aa: CASSFTPGLAGETQYF
cdr3_nt: TGCGCCAGCAGCTTTACTCCGGGACTAGCGGGAGAGACCCAGTACTTC

j_call: TRBJ2-3
d_call: .
clone_size: .
v_call: TRBV7-9
cdr3_aa: CASSSVGGNADTQYF
cdr3_nt: TGTGCCAGCAGCTCGGTAGGAGGTAACGCAGATACGCAGTATTTT

j_call: TRBJ1-1
d_call: TRBD1
clone_size: .
v_call: TRBV11-2
cdr3_aa: CASSLVETHRGRNTEAFF
cdr3_nt: TGTGCCAGCAGCTTAGTGGAAACACACAGGGGGAGGAACACTGAAGCTTTCTTT

j_call: TRBJ2-4
d_call: .
clone_size: .
v_call: TRBV24-1
cdr3_aa: CATSDELLSDIQYF
cdr3_nt: TGTGCCACCAGTGATGAGCTACTGAGCGACATTCAGTACTTC

j_call: TRBJ1-6
d_call: .
clone_size: .
v_call: TRBV28
cdr3_aa: CASKKQDNSPLHF
cdr3_nt: TGTGCCAGCAAGAAACAGGATAATTCACCCCTCCACTTT

j_call: TRBJ1-3
d_call: .
clone_size: once
v_call: TRBV5-1
cdr3_aa: CASSFTGVAGNTIYF
cdr3_nt: TGCGCCAGCAGCTTTACAGGTGTGGCAGGAAACACCATATATTTT

j_call: TRBJ1-3
d_call: TRBD1
clone_size: few
v_call: TRBV27
cdr3_aa: CASSSDRGKGNTIYF
cdr3_nt: TGTGCCAGCAGTTCCGACAGGGGCAAGGGAAACACCATATATTTT